This is a list of T cell receptor beta chains from one sample in a study of CD8+ T cells in alopecia areata. Libraries were prepared by immunoSEQ multiplex PCR; TCRdb keeps only in-frame clonotypes and omits some of them. Here the sample spans around 100,000 clones, roughly 56% being singletons. The material was CD4+ T cells sorted from blood, obtained at week 24, from a patient treated with tofacitinib. The receptors were gathered from a human donor with alopecia areata. CDR3s include the opening cysteine and the closing phenylalanine or tryptophan. A D gene is named only where the DNA matches it firmly. The size field is filled for only some rows; it gives once, few, many or a size class.

D gene	V gene	clone size	J gene	CDR3 DNA	CDR3 protein
TRBD1	TRBV4-3	few	TRBJ2-5	TGCGCCAGCAGCCAGAGTTCCGGGACAGCCCCCTACTTC	CASSQSSGTAPYF
-	TRBV7-8	few	TRBJ2-5	TGTGCCAGCAGTCCCCGACGGACCCAAGAGACCCAGTACTTC	CASSPRRTQETQYF
-	TRBV5-4	-	TRBJ1-6	TGTGCCAGCAGCTTGGTGAATAATTCACCCCTCCACTTT	CASSLVNNSPLHF
-	TRBV14	-	TRBJ2-5	TGTGCCAGCAGCCCCCGGGTCCGAGAGACCCAGTACTTC	CASSPRVRETQYF
-	TRBV19	-	TRBJ2-2	TGTGCCAGTAGGCCTACCGGGACGGGGAACACCGGGGAGCTGTTTTTT	CASRPTGTGNTGELFF
-	TRBV29-1	-	TRBJ1-1	TGCAGCGTTGCCTCAAGGGCGGGGATTGAAGCTTTCTTT	CSVASRAGIEAFF
TRBD1	TRBV5-1	once	TRBJ2-3	TGCGCCAGCAGCTTGGAGGGGGCCACAGATACGCAGTATTTT	CASSLEGATDTQYF
-	TRBV6-6	few	TRBJ1-2	TGTGCCAGCAGTTACTCAAGAGGGCCTAACTATGGCTACACCTTC	CASSYSRGPNYGYTF
TRBD1	TRBV2	few	TRBJ1-6	TGTGCCAGCAGCCCGACAGGGAATTCACCCCTCCACTTT	CASSPTGNSPLHF
-	TRBV7-9	-	TRBJ1-2	TGTGCCAGCAGCTTAGCACAGGGTATGAACTATGGCTACACCTTC	CASSLAQGMNYGYTF
-	TRBV10-3	few	TRBJ2-2	TGTGCCATCAGTGAGTCGGCAGCTCCGAACACCGGGGAGCTGTTTTTT	CAISESAAPNTGELFF
TRBD1	TRBV7-2	-	TRBJ1-2	TGTGCCAGCAGCTTAGCGGCAGGGGGAAGTGGCTACACCTTC	CASSLAAGGSGYTF
TRBD2	TRBV6-6	-	TRBJ2-7	TGTGCCAGCAGTTACACTAGCGGGGGGTCTAACTACGAGCAGTACTTC	CASSYTSGGSNYEQYF
TRBD1	TRBV30	few	TRBJ1-2	TGTGCCTGGAGTTTTGGAGACAGGGGGCGCGATGGCTACACCTTC	CAWSFGDRGRDGYTF
TRBD1	TRBV4-2	-	TRBJ2-5	TGTGCCAGCAGCCAAGAGAATACAGGGGGCGGATGGGAGACCCAGTACTTC	CASSQENTGGGWETQYF
TRBD1	TRBV4-1	few	TRBJ1-2	TGCGCCAGCAGCCAACAAGGGGGCGCGGCGGACGGGAACTATGGCTACACCTTC	CASSQQGGAADGNYGYTF
-	TRBV5-1	-	TRBJ2-2	TGCGCCAGCAGCTTGGTCCCTGGCGGGGAGCTGTTTTTT	CASSLVPGGELFF
-	TRBV7-3	-	TRBJ2-3	TGTGCCAGTCCAGAGATTGGGGATACGCAGTATTTT	CASPEIGDTQYF
TRBD2	TRBV2	-	TRBJ2-6	TGTGCCAGCAGTGAGGGGACTAGAAGGTCCGGGGCCAACGTCCTGACTTTC	CASSEGTRRSGANVLTF
-	TRBV6-5	-	TRBJ2-7	TGTGCCAGCAGTTACTCGGGGACCCCGGGCTCCTACGAGCAGTACTTC	CASSYSGTPGSYEQYF
-	TRBV7-2	few	TRBJ1-4	TGTGCCAGCAGCTTATCGGTGGGCGCTAATGAAAAACTGTTTTTT	CASSLSVGANEKLFF
-	TRBV29-1	few	TRBJ1-2	TGCAGCTTCCGAGGGGGAAATAACTATGGCTACACCTTC	CSFRGGNNYGYTF
-	TRBV23-1	-	TRBJ2-5	TGCGCCAGCAGTCATCGGCCCAATCCTGGAGCAGGTCAAGAGACCCAGTACTTC	CASSHRPNPGAGQETQYF
-	TRBV5-4	-	TRBJ1-5	TGTGCCAGCAGCGCGGGGTTCCAGCCCCAGCATTTT	CASSAGFQPQHF
TRBD1	TRBV30	-	TRBJ2-7	TGTGCCTGGAGTGTACACAGGGGCGGGCAGTACTTC	CAWSVHRGGQYF
-	TRBV5-4	once	TRBJ1-6	TGTGCCAGCAGCGAAGCCACGGAATCACCCCTCCACTTT	CASSEATESPLHF